This is a list of T cell receptor beta chains from one sample in a study of blood T cell repertoires in COVID-19. Assay used: immunoSEQ multiplex PCR; TCRdb lists only in-frame clones, some missing. The table lists about 210,000 clones, 81% of them singletons, with more than 8.5% in the top ten. Sequenced sample: PBMCs or T cells enriched from blood (not recorded which). These receptors were taken from a woman aged 45-65 years with acute COVID-19. Each CDR3 is given with its conserved first and last residue. The order of the fields is V gene, D gene, J gene, clone size, CDR3 protein, CDR3 DNA. A D gene is named only where the DNA matches it firmly. Clone size is stated in some rows and not others, as once, few, many or a class when expanded.

v_call: TRBV24-1
d_call: -
j_call: TRBJ2-1
clone_size: -
cdr3_aa: CATILGQEQFF
cdr3_nt: TGTGCCACCATCCTGGGGCAGGAGCAGTTCTTC

v_call: TRBV18
d_call: -
j_call: TRBJ1-5
clone_size: -
cdr3_aa: CASSLLRGLEQPQHF
cdr3_nt: TGTGCCAGCTCATTATTAAGGGGATTAGAGCAGCCCCAGCATTTT

v_call: TRBV7-2
d_call: -
j_call: TRBJ1-4
clone_size: -
cdr3_aa: CASSLRQAATNEKLFF
cdr3_nt: TGTGCCAGCAGCCTGCGACAGGCTGCAACTAATGAAAAACTGTTTTTT

v_call: TRBV30
d_call: -
j_call: TRBJ2-2
clone_size: -
cdr3_aa: CAWSKGGNTGELFF
cdr3_nt: TGTGCCTGGAGTAAAGGGGGAAACACCGGGGAGCTGTTTTTT

v_call: TRBV4-3
d_call: TRBD2
j_call: TRBJ2-1
clone_size: -
cdr3_aa: CASSPGGRIDEQFF
cdr3_nt: TGCGCCAGCAGCCCGGGGGGGCGCATCGATGAGCAGTTCTTC

v_call: TRBV6-5
d_call: TRBD1
j_call: TRBJ1-2
clone_size: -
cdr3_aa: CASRGQGAFGYTF
cdr3_nt: TGTGCCAGCAGGGGACAGGGGGCTTTCGGCTACACCTTC

v_call: TRBV5-8
d_call: -
j_call: TRBJ1-2
clone_size: -
cdr3_aa: CASRRVTLGGYTF
cdr3_nt: TGTGCCAGCAGGAGGGTCACATTGGGTGGCTACACCTTC

v_call: TRBV7-2
d_call: TRBD2
j_call: TRBJ2-2
clone_size: -
cdr3_aa: CASSLLAGGDTGELFF
cdr3_nt: TGTGCCAGTAGCTTATTGGCGGGAGGGGACACCGGGGAGCTGTTTTTT

v_call: TRBV29-1
d_call: TRBD2
j_call: TRBJ2-2
clone_size: -
cdr3_aa: CSGREVDTGELFF
cdr3_nt: TGCAGCGGGCGGGAGGTTGACACCGGGGAGCTGTTTTTT

v_call: TRBV29-1
d_call: -
j_call: TRBJ2-3
clone_size: -
cdr3_aa: CSVRGGSTDTQYF
cdr3_nt: TGCAGCGTTCGCGGGGGCAGCACAGATACGCAGTATTTT

v_call: TRBV7-2
d_call: TRBD2
j_call: TRBJ2-7
clone_size: -
cdr3_aa: CASSQTLAGQGGQYF
cdr3_nt: TGTGCCAGCAGCCAAACTCTAGCGGGGCAGGGGGGGCAGTACTTC

v_call: TRBV9
d_call: -
j_call: TRBJ1-5
clone_size: -
cdr3_aa: CASSVPEGRNSNQPQHF
cdr3_nt: TGTGCCAGCAGCGTCCCTGAGGGTAGGAATAGCAATCAGCCCCAGCATTTT

v_call: TRBV27
d_call: -
j_call: TRBJ2-5
clone_size: -
cdr3_aa: CASSFIPTLWEKETQYF
cdr3_nt: TGTGCCAGCAGTTTCATCCCGACCCTTTGGGAGAAAGAGACCCAGTACTTC

v_call: TRBV6-5
d_call: -
j_call: TRBJ1-2
clone_size: once
cdr3_aa: CASRAPGSNYGYTF
cdr3_nt: TGTGCCAGCAGGGCTCCGGGATCTAACTATGGCTACACCTTC

v_call: TRBV28
d_call: TRBD1
j_call: TRBJ2-2
clone_size: -
cdr3_aa: CASSLRTGGNTGELFF
cdr3_nt: TGTGCCAGCAGTTTACGGACAGGGGGAAACACCGGGGAGCTGTTTTTT

v_call: TRBV5-1
d_call: TRBD1
j_call: TRBJ1-2
clone_size: -
cdr3_aa: CASSLVVGGQNGYTF
cdr3_nt: TGCGCCAGCAGCTTGGTCGTTGGGGGACAGAATGGCTACACCTTC

v_call: TRBV2
d_call: TRBD1
j_call: TRBJ1-4
clone_size: -
cdr3_aa: CASEADRGVKLFF
cdr3_nt: TGTGCCAGCGAAGCCGACAGGGGAGTAAAACTGTTTTTT

v_call: TRBV2
d_call: -
j_call: TRBJ2-2
clone_size: once
cdr3_aa: CASRARDTGELFF
cdr3_nt: TGTGCCAGCAGAGCTAGAGACACCGGGGAGCTGTTTTTT

v_call: TRBV7-2
d_call: TRBD2
j_call: TRBJ2-7
clone_size: -
cdr3_aa: CASSLGRLAGHPLYEQYF
cdr3_nt: TGTGCCAGCAGCTTAGGACGGCTAGCGGGACACCCCCTTTACGAGCAGTACTTC

v_call: TRBV28
d_call: TRBD1
j_call: TRBJ2-7
clone_size: -
cdr3_aa: CASHRGQTSVPEQYF
cdr3_nt: TGTGCCAGCCACCGGGGACAGACCAGCGTGCCCGAGCAGTACTTC

v_call: TRBV28
d_call: -
j_call: TRBJ1-5
clone_size: -
cdr3_aa: CASSPMGTSNQPQHF
cdr3_nt: TGTGCCAGCAGCCCGATGGGCACCAGCAATCAGCCCCAGCATTTT

v_call: TRBV28
d_call: -
j_call: TRBJ1-6
clone_size: -
cdr3_aa: CASSKGGRSPLHF
cdr3_nt: TGTGCCAGCAGTAAAGGGGGACGGTCACCCCTCCACTTT

v_call: TRBV28
d_call: TRBD2
j_call: TRBJ2-7
clone_size: -
cdr3_aa: CASSWAGTSGEQYF
cdr3_nt: TGTGCCAGCAGTTGGGCCGGGACTAGCGGCGAGCAGTACTTC

v_call: TRBV5-1
d_call: -
j_call: TRBJ2-2
clone_size: -
cdr3_aa: CASSLGWTSNTGELFF
cdr3_nt: TGCGCCAGCAGCTTGGGGTGGACATCGAACACCGGGGAGCTGTTTTTT

v_call: TRBV5-1
d_call: TRBD1
j_call: TRBJ2-1
clone_size: -
cdr3_aa: CASVSGTGTTNEQFF
cdr3_nt: TGCGCCAGCGTGTCCGGGACAGGGACCACGAATGAGCAGTTCTTC

v_call: TRBV30
d_call: TRBD2
j_call: TRBJ2-3
clone_size: few
cdr3_aa: CARTSGRTDTQYF
cdr3_nt: TGTGCTAGGACTAGCGGGAGAACAGATACGCAGTATTTT

v_call: TRBV5-4
d_call: TRBD1
j_call: TRBJ1-4
clone_size: -
cdr3_aa: CASSHERQGAGRKLFF
cdr3_nt: TGTGCCAGCAGCCATGAAAGACAGGGGGCAGGTCGAAAACTGTTTTTT

v_call: TRBV29-1
d_call: TRBD2
j_call: TRBJ2-2
clone_size: -
cdr3_aa: CSVQRGAGELFF
cdr3_nt: TGCAGCGTCCAGCGGGGGGCCGGGGAGCTGTTTTTT

v_call: TRBV5-6
d_call: TRBD1
j_call: TRBJ1-5
clone_size: -
cdr3_aa: CASSALTGNQPQHF
cdr3_nt: TGTGCCAGCAGCGCGCTGACAGGGAATCAGCCCCAGCATTTT

v_call: TRBV18
d_call: -
j_call: TRBJ2-5
clone_size: -
cdr3_aa: CASSPSVVETQYF
cdr3_nt: TGTGCCAGCTCACCTAGTGTCGTAGAGACCCAGTACTTC

v_call: TRBV12-3/TRBV12-4
d_call: -
j_call: TRBJ2-3
clone_size: -
cdr3_aa: CASTPRGPDTQYF
cdr3_nt: TGTGCCAGCACCCCCAGGGGCCCAGATACGCAGTATTTT